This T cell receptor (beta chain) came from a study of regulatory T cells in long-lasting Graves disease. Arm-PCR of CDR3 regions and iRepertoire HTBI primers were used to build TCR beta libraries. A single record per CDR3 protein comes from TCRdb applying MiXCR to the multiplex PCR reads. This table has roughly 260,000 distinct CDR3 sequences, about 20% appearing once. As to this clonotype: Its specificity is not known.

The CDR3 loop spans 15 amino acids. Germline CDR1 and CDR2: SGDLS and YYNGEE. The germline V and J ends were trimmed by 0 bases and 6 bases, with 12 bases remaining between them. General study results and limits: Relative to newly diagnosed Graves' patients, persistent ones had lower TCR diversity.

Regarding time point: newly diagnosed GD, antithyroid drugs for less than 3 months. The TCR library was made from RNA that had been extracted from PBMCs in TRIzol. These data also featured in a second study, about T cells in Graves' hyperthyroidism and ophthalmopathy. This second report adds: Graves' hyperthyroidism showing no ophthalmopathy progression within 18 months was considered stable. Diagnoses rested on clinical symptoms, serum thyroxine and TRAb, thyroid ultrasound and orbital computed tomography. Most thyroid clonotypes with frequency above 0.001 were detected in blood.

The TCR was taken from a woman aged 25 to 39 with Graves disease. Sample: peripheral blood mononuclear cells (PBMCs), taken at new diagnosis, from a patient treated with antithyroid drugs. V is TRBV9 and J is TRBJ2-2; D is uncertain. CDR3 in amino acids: CASSVAAPRAGELFF. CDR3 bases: TGTGCCAGCAGCGTAGCCGCCCCCCGGGCCGGGGAGCTGTTTTTT.